This entry features one TCR beta chain sequence. The data are from a study of T cell responses to AZD1222 COVID-19 vaccine. This table comes from immunoSEQ multiplex PCR, and its TCRdb copy is limited to in-frame clones, with some not included. The table has about 110,000 clones, about 87% seen once. Unmatched junction bases numbered 13, after V lost 3 bases and J lost 6 bases. The CDR3 has 18 amino acids. From germline, CDR1 is LGHNA and CDR2 YNFKEQ. The chain carries TRBV4-2 and TRBJ2-2, with TRBD2 matching 10 bases. This specimen consisted of peripheral blood, obtained on day 0 of AZD1222 vaccination. The source is an adult in good health. The CDR3 spells CASSQGTSGGAVAGELFF. CDR3 in DNA: TGTGCCAGCAGCCAGGGAACAAGCGGGGGGGCCGTAGCCGGGGAGCTGTTTTTT.